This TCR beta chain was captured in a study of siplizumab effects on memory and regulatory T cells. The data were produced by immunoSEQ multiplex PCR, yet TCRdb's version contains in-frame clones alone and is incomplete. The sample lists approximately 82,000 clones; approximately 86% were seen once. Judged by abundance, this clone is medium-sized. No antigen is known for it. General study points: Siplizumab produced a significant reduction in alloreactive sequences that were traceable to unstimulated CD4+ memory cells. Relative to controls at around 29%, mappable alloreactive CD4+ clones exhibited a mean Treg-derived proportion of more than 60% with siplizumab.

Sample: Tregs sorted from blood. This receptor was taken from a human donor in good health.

Here the CDR3 DNA reads TGTGCCAGCAGTTCCCGCCCCCCGGGACAGGGGAACCCTAATGAAAAACTGTTTTTT. Translation gives CASSSRPPGQGNPNEKLFF. This sequence joins TRBV7-2 and TRBJ1-4; 10 bases fit TRBD1. The CDR3 spans 19 residues. With V trimmed by 6 bases and J by 3 bases, 16 bases remained unmatched. Germline lookup yields CDR1 SGHTA and CDR2 FQGNSA. Combining the CDR3 with reference TRBV7-2 and TRBJ1-4 gives the whole variable domain GAGVSQSPSNKVTEKGKDVELRCDPISGHTALYWYRQSLGQGLEFLIYFQGNSAPDKSGLPSDRFSAERTGGSVSTLTIQRTQQEDSAVYLCASSSRPPGQGNPNEKLFFGSGTQLSVL.